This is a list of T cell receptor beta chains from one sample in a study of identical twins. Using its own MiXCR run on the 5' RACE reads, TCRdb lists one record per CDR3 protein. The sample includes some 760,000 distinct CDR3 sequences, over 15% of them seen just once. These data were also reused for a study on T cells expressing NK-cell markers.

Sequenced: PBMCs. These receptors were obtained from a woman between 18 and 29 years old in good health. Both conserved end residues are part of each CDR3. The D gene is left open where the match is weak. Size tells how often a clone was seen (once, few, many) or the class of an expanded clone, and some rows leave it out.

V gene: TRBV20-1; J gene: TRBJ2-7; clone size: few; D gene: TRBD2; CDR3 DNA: TGCAGTGCCCCCCGGGGGGGCGCCTCCTACGAGCAGTACTTC; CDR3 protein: CSAPRGGASYEQYF
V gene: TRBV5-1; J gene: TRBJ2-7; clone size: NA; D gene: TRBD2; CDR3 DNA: TGCGCCAGCAGCCTGTCGACTAGCGGAAACGAGCAGTACTTC; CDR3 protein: CASSLSTSGNEQYF
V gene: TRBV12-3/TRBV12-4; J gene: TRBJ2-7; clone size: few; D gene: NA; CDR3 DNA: TGTGCCAGCAGTTTAGCGTGGGGGGCTTCGGAGCAGTACTTC; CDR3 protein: CASSLAWGASEQYF
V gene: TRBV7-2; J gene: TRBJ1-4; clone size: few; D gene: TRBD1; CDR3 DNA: TGTGCCAGCAGCCGACAGGGACAGGGAGGTGAAAAACTGTTTTTT; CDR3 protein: CASSRQGQGGEKLFF
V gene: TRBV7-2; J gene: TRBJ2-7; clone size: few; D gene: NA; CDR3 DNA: TGTGCCAGCAGCTTACCCGGGGACGCAAGCCTCTCCTACGAGCAGTACTTC; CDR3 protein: CASSLPGDASLSYEQYF
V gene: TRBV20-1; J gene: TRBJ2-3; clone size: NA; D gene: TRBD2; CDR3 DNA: TGCAGTGCTAGACTAGCGGGGCCCACAGATACGCAGTATTTT; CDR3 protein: CSARLAGPTDTQYF
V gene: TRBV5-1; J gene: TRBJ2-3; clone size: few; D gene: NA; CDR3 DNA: TGCGCCAGCAGCGGCGGACAGACAGATACGCAGTATTTT; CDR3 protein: CASSGGQTDTQYF
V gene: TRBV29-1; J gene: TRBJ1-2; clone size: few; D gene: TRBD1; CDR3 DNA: TGCAGCACCTCCGGGACAGGGGATCACTATGGCTACACCTTC; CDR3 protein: CSTSGTGDHYGYTF
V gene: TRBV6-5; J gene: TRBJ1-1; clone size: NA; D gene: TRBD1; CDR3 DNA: TGTGCCAGCAGGGCTGACAGGGGAAAAGCTTTCTTT; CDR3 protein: CASRADRGKAFF
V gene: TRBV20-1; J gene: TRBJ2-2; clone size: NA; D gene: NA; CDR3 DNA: TGCAGTGCCCATCGCCCCTTAGGGGCCGGGGAGCTGTTTTTT; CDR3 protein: CSAHRPLGAGELFF
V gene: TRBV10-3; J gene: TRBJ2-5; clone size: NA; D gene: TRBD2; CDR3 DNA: TGTGCCATCAGGGGGACTAGCGGGGCACAAGAGACCCAGTACTTC; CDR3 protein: CAIRGTSGAQETQYF
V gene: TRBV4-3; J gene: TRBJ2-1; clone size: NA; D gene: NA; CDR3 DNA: TGCGCCAGCAGCCAAGGCCATCGTCCGCTCAATGAGCAGTTCTTC; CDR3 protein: CASSQGHRPLNEQFF
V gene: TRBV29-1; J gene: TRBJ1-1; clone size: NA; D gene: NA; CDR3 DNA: TGCAGCGTGCTGAAAGGACAGTTCCTGGAAGCTTTCTTT; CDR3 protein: CSVLKGQFLEAFF
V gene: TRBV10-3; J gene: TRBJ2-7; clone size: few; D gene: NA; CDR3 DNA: TGTGCCATCAGGTCCGGGACCCCCACGCAGTACTTC; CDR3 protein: CAIRSGTPTQYF
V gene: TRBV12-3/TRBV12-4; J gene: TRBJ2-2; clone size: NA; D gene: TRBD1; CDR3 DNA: TGTGCCAGCAGGAACAGGGGGCAGCTGTTTTTT; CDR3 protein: CASRNRGQLFF
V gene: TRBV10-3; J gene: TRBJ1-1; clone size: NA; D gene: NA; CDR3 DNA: TGTGCCACGGTGGGAGGGAGAAACACTGAAGCTTTCTTT; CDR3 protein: CATVGGRNTEAFF
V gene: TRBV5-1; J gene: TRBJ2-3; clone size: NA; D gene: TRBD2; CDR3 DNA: TGCGCCAGCAGCGGGGGACTAGCGCGCTTCACAGATACGCAGTATTTT; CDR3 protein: CASSGGLARFTDTQYF
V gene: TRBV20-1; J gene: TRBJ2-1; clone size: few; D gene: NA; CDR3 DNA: TGCAGTGCTAGATCCATGGTCCAATCGGCCCTTTTCGATGAGCAGTTCTTC; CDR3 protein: CSARSMVQSALFDEQFF
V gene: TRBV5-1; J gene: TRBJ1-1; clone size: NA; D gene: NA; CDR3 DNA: TGCGCCAGCAGCCTTTCAACAGGGAGTGAAGCTTTCTTT; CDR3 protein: CASSLSTGSEAFF
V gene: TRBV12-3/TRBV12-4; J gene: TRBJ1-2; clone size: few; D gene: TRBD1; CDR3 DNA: TGTGCCAGCAGTGCTCACTCCCGGGACAGGGGGCCGGGCGGCTACACCTTC; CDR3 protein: CASSAHSRDRGPGGYTF
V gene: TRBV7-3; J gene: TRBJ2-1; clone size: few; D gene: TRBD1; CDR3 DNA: TGTGCCAGCAGCTCGACAGGGGTCCACAATGAGCAGTTCTTC; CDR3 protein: CASSSTGVHNEQFF
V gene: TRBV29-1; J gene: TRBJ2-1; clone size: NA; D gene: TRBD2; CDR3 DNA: TGCAGCGTTGGTAGTCTGGGGACTAGTATATTCGATGAGCAGTTCTTC; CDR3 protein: CSVGSLGTSIFDEQFF
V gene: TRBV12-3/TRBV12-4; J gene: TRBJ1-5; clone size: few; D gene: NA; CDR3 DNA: TGTGCCAGCAGTACCAGGGGAGGCAATCAGCCCCAGCATTTT; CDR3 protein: CASSTRGGNQPQHF
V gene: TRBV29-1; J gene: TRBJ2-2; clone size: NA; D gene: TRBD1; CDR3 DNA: TGCAGCGTATCCGGGACAGGTAACGCCGGGGAGCTGTTTTTT; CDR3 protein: CSVSGTGNAGELFF
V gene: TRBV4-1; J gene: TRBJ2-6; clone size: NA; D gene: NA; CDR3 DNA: TGCGCCAGCAGCCAAGACAGGGTAACTGGGGCCAACGTCCTGACTTTC; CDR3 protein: CASSQDRVTGANVLTF
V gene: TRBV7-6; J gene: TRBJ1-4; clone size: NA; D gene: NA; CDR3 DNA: TGTGCCAGCAGAAGGGGGACTCCGAATGAAAAACTGTTTTTT; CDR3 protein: CASRRGTPNEKLFF
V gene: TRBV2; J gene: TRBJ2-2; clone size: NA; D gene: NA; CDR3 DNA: TGTGCCAGCCAGCCCATCGCGAACACCGGGGAGCTGTTTTTT; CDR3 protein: CASQPIANTGELFF
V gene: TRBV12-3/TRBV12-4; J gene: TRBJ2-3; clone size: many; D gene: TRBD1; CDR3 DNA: TGTGCCAGCACCTGGACAGGGGTGGGAGATACGCAGTATTTT; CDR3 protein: CASTWTGVGDTQYF
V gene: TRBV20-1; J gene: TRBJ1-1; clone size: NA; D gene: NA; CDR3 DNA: TGCAGTGCTAGAGGGCAGGGCTACACTGAAGCTTTCTTT; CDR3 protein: CSARGQGYTEAFF
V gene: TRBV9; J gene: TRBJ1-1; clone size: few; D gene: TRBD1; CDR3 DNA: TGTGCCAGCAGCTCCCGCCACAGGGGAGAAGGTGAAGCTTTCTTT; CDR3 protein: CASSSRHRGEGEAFF
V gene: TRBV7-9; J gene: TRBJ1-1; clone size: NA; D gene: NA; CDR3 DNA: TGTGCCAGCAGTTACAGAGCCGCTGAAGCTTTCTTT; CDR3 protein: CASSYRAAEAFF
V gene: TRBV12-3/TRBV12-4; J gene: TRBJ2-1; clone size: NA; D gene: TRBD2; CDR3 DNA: TGTGCCAGCAGTTTTGGGCTAGCGGGGGAAGATGAGCAGTTCTTC; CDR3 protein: CASSFGLAGEDEQFF
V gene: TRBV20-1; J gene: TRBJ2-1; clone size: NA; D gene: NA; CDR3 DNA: TGCAGTGCTAGCAGGGTTCAAGAGCAGTTCTTC; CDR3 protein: CSASRVQEQFF
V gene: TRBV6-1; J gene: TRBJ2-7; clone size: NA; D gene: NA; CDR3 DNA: TGTGCCAGCAGTCCCTCAATCGGAGACAGAACCTACGAGCAGTACTTC; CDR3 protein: CASSPSIGDRTYEQYF
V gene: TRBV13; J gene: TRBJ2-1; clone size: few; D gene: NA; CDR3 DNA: TGTGCCAGCAGCCGCCAGGGAGAAAGGTCCTACAATGAGCAGTTCTTC; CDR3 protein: CASSRQGERSYNEQFF
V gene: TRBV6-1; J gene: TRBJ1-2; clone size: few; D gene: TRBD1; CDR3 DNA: TGTGCCAGCAGAGCCGACCAGGGGGCCTATGGCTACACCTTC; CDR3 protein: CASRADQGAYGYTF
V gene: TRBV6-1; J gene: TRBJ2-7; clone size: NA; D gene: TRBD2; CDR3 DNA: TGTGCCAGCAGTGGAGGGACTAGCGGGAGGGGATCGCAGTACTTC; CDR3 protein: CASSGGTSGRGSQYF